These T cell receptor beta chains were read from a single sample in a study of T-cell memory formation after mild COVID-19. TCRdb re-called the 5' RACE reads through MiXCR, storing one row per CDR3 protein. This table has about 320,000 distinct CDR3 sequences, roughly an eighth appearing once. Sequenced sample: PBMCs or a T cell subset sorted from them (not recorded which). These TCRs come from a man between 18 and 35 years old who had mild COVID-19 (a few samples of this study predate the infection). Cell type and time point are not known. The CDR3 runs from the conserved cysteine through the conserved F or W. The D gene is left open where the match is weak. The listing skips clone size in some rows; elsewhere it reads once, few, many or a size class.

v_call	d_call	j_call	clone_size	cdr3_nt	cdr3_aa
TRBV12-3/TRBV12-4	-	TRBJ2-7	many	TGTGCCAGCAGTTTCCCGACAGGCGGGTCGTACGAGCAGTACTTC	CASSFPTGGSYEQYF
TRBV7-2	TRBD2	TRBJ2-2	-	TGTGCCAGCAGCTTAGTTGGTTCGACTAGCGCCGGGGAGCTGTTTTTT	CASSLVGSTSAGELFF
TRBV7-6	TRBD1	TRBJ2-1	few	TGTGCCAGCAGCTTAGCCCTGACAGGGCCAAATGAGCAGTTCTTC	CASSLALTGPNEQFF
TRBV6-5	TRBD1	TRBJ2-5	-	TGTGCCAGCAGTTTTTTTACAGGGGGGTCCCAAGAGACCCAGTACTTC	CASSFFTGGSQETQYF
TRBV12-3/TRBV12-4	TRBD2	TRBJ2-1	-	TGTGCCAGCAGTTTACGCGGGCTAGCGGGGGTCTCCTACAATGAGCAGTTCTTC	CASSLRGLAGVSYNEQFF
TRBV18	-	TRBJ1-4	once	TGTGCCAGCTCACTCCCGCTACTTGAAAAACTGTTTTTT	CASSLPLLEKLFF
TRBV7-8	TRBD2	TRBJ2-5	-	TGTGCCAGCAGCTCAAGAGCCGGGTCTAGCGGGGGCCAAGAGACCCAGTACTTC	CASSSRAGSSGGQETQYF
TRBV4-3	-	TRBJ2-1	many	TGCGCCAGCAGCCTAAGACCGCCGCGCCCGGTGATGGTTGAGCAGTTCTTC	CASSLRPPRPVMVEQFF
TRBV4-3	TRBD2	TRBJ2-3	many	TGCGCCAGCAGCCAAGAAAGCGGGGCCCGCACAGATACGCAGTATTTT	CASSQESGARTDTQYF
TRBV7-9	-	TRBJ2-3	-	TGTGCCAGCAGCCCCCAGGTTGCAGATACGCAGTATTTT	CASSPQVADTQYF
TRBV11-2	TRBD1	TRBJ1-2	few	TGTGCCAGCAGGGACAGGGGGCCCTCCTATGGCTACACCTTC	CASRDRGPSYGYTF
TRBV20-1	-	TRBJ1-2	few	TGCAGTGCTAGAAGCTATGGCTACACCTTC	CSARSYGYTF
TRBV7-2	-	TRBJ1-1	many	TGTGCCAGCAGCCCCGCGGGTTTGAACGCTGAAGCTTTCTTT	CASSPAGLNAEAFF
TRBV6-2/TRBV6-3	TRBD1	TRBJ1-1	few	TGTGCCAGCCGAAACTCCCATGGGCGCGCAGGGGGCAGGAGAATGAACACTGAAGCTTTCTTT	CASRNSHGRAGGRRMNTEAFF
TRBV6-5	-	TRBJ2-1	-	TGTGCCAGCAGGGGAAGAGCGGGCTACAATGAGCAGTTCTTC	CASRGRAGYNEQFF
TRBV23-1	-	TRBJ1-1	-	TGCGCCAACGTTCGGGACATGAACACTGAAGCTTTCTTT	CANVRDMNTEAFF
TRBV10-1	-	TRBJ1-1	few	TGCGCCAGCAGTGAGTCAGGAGGAATCATGGACACTGAAGCTTTCTTT	CASSESGGIMDTEAFF
TRBV27	-	TRBJ2-2	-	TGTGCCAGCAGTTTATCTTCGGGATCCGGGGAGCTGTTTTTT	CASSLSSGSGELFF
TRBV20-1	-	TRBJ1-3	few	TGCAGTGCCCCTGACAGGAGCTCTGGAAACACCATATATTTT	CSAPDRSSGNTIYF
TRBV6-1	TRBD1	TRBJ1-1	-	TGTGCCAGCAATCCAACAGGGGTTCGCACTGAAGCTTTCTTT	CASNPTGVRTEAFF
TRBV6-5	TRBD2	TRBJ2-1	few	TGTGCCAGCGGTTCGCGGGGGGACAATGAGCAGTTCTTC	CASGSRGDNEQFF
TRBV29-1	-	TRBJ2-7	few	TGCAGCGCTACTGGGACGGCCCTCGGCGAGCAGTACTTC	CSATGTALGEQYF
TRBV12-3/TRBV12-4	TRBD2	TRBJ2-3	few	TGTGCCAGCAGTTTATCTAGCGGTCCTGGTACGCAGTATTTT	CASSLSSGPGTQYF
TRBV5-1	TRBD1	TRBJ1-2	-	TGCGCCAGCAGCTCCTTGACAGGGAAGGATGGCTACACCTTC	CASSSLTGKDGYTF
TRBV6-1	TRBD2	TRBJ2-5	few	TGTGCCAGCAGGACTAGCGCCTCGTACCAAGAGACCCAGTACTTC	CASRTSASYQETQYF
TRBV5-1	-	TRBJ2-7	-	TGCGCCAGCAGCTTGGGGTCTGGGGGTATTGGCTACGAGCAGTACTTC	CASSLGSGGIGYEQYF
TRBV5-4	-	TRBJ2-1	-	TGTGCCAGCAGCTTGGAGGGGAAATTGGCGGGCGAGCAGTTCTTC	CASSLEGKLAGEQFF
TRBV5-1	-	TRBJ2-1	-	TGCGCCAGCAGCTTGGGGGACAAGTACAATGAGCAGTTCTTC	CASSLGDKYNEQFF
TRBV7-6	-	TRBJ2-3	-	TGTGCCAGCAGCTTAAACGCCAGGACAATAAGGTCAGATACGCAGTATTTT	CASSLNARTIRSDTQYF
TRBV12-3/TRBV12-4	-	TRBJ1-4	few	TGTGCCAGCAGTCCAAGAGGTTCCCTTAATGAAAAACTGTTTTTT	CASSPRGSLNEKLFF
TRBV6-2/TRBV6-3	-	TRBJ1-1	-	TGTGCCAGCAGTTACTCGATTTGGACTCGGGCTGAAGCTTTCTTT	CASSYSIWTRAEAFF
TRBV10-3	TRBD2	TRBJ2-4	few	TGTGCCATCAGTGAGTCGGAGCGGGGGGGGCAAAACATTCAGTACTTC	CAISESERGGQNIQYF
TRBV10-2	-	TRBJ1-1	many	TGCGCCAGCAGCGGAAACAGGGATAGGGCAACTCCAGCTTTCTTT	CASSGNRDRATPAFF
TRBV29-1	-	TRBJ2-1	-	TGCAGCACCATTGGTGGGATTAGCGGAACCTACAATGAGCAGTTCTTC	CSTIGGISGTYNEQFF
TRBV27	-	TRBJ2-5	-	TGTGCCAGCAGCCTGGGTACTGGGGACCAAGAGACCCAGTACTTC	CASSLGTGDQETQYF
TRBV20-1	TRBD1	TRBJ2-2	-	TGCAGTGCTAGAGATCGACAGGGGAGGAGGGAGCTGTTTTTT	CSARDRQGRRELFF
TRBV7-8	-	TRBJ2-6	-	TGTGCCAGCAGCTTTAGAGGGGGTGGGGCCAACGTCCTGACTTTC	CASSFRGGGANVLTF
TRBV6-6	TRBD1	TRBJ1-2	few	TGTGCCAGCATCCCATTTGGACAGGTCTCGACCAACTATGGCTACACCTTC	CASIPFGQVSTNYGYTF
TRBV27	-	TRBJ2-3	few	TGTGCCAGCACCCGCATCTATCAGTCTAGTTGGGATACGCAGTATTTT	CASTRIYQSSWDTQYF
TRBV9	TRBD2	TRBJ2-1	few	TGTGCCAGCAGCCCACGTAGCGGGGGGCTCCAGTTCTTC	CASSPRSGGLQFF
TRBV5-1	-	TRBJ1-1	-	TGCGCCAGCAGCTCCGCAGGGTGGGACACTGAAGCTTTCTTT	CASSSAGWDTEAFF